The following is a TCR beta chain sequence with its context. Its antigen is still unknown. Mismatch with germline at one junction end may stem from a read error. Germline V gives CDR1 SNHLY, CDR2 FYNNEI. The CDR3 is made up of 14 amino acids. Here immunoSEQ multiplex PCR was the method, and the copy in TCRdb shows in-frame clones only, minus some. Of 50,000 or so clones listed, 82% are singletons. The sample comes from a study of PD-L1 blockade in urothelial cancer. The overall study: Blood gave a median about 150,000 T cells. Study findings and constraints: Pretreatment TCR clonality in blood, when below the median, was predictive of better survival.

The V call is TRBV2, the J call TRBJ1-2; TRBD1 might be the D (6 bases). The receptor was derived from a man in his 70s with urothelial cancer. Sequences were derived from PBMCs, sampled around atezolizumab (anti-PD-L1) treatment. The chain's CDR3 is CASSEARTAYGYAF. CDR3 DNA: TGTGCCAGCAGTGAAGCCCGGACAGCCTATGGCTACGCCTTC.